Detailed here is one T cell receptor beta chain. Antigen unknown. Sequencing used immunoSEQ multiplex PCR; TCRdb keeps in-frame clones, though not all of them. Here the sample spans some 70,000 clones, approximately 80% being singletons. The sample originates from a study of OX40 agonist ivuxolimab in advanced cancers. Findings of the study overall: CD8+ T cells showed, on average, more clonal expansion than CD4+ cells.

The origin of this receptor is an adult with an advanced solid tumor such as melanoma, head and neck, liver or kidney cancer. The sample consisted of CD4+ or CD8+ T cells sorted from blood, taken in a trial of the OX40 agonist ivuxolimab.

The CDR3 is CASIQTGGQDYGYTF. The CDR3 DNA sequence: TGTGCCAGCATCCAAACCGGGGGGCAGGACTATGGCTACACCTTC. V gene TRBV28 combines with J gene TRBJ1-2, with D possibly being TRBD1 (6 bases). Looked up from germline, CDR1 is MDHEN and CDR2 is SYDVKM. V was trimmed by 7 bases and J by 3 bases, leaving 18 bases between them. CDR3 size: 15 residues.